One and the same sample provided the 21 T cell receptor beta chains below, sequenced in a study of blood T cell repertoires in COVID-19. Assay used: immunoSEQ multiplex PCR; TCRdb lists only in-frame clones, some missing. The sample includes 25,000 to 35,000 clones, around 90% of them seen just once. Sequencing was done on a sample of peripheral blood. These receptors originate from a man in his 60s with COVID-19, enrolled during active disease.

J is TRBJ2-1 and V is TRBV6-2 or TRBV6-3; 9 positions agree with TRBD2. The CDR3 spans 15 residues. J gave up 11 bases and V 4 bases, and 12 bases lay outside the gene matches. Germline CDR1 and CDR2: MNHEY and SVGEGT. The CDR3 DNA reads TGTGCCAGCAGTTGGGGGGCGACTAGCGGTTGGAAGCAGTTCTTC. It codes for CASSWGATSGWKQFF.

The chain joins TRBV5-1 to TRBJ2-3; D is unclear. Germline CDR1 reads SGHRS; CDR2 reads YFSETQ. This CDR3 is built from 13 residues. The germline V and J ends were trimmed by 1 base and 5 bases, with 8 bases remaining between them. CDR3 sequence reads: CASSLILRDTQYF. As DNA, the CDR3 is TGCGCCAGCAGCTTGATTCTAAGAGATACGCAGTATTTT.

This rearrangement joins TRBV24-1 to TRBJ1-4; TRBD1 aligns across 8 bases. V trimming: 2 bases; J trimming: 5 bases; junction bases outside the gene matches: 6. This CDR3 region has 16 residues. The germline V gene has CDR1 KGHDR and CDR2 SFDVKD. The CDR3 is CATSDSTDRENEKLFF. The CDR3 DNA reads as TGTGCCACCAGTGATTCAACGGACAGGGAGAATGAAAAACTGTTTTTT.

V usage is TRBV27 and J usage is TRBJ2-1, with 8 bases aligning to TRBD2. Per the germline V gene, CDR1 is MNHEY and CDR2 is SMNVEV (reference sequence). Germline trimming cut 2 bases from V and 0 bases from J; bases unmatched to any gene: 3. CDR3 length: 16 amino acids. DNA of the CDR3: TGTGCCAGCAGTTTACTGGCGGGGGGCTCCTACAATGAGCAGTTCTTC. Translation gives CASSLLAGGSYNEQFF.

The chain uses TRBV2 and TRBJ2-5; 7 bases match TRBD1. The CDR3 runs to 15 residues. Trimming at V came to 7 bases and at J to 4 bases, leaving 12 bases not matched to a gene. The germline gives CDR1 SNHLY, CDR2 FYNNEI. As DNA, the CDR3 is TGTGCCAGCATGAGGACACGACAGGGAACAGAGACCCAGTACTTC. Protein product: CASMRTRQGTETQYF.

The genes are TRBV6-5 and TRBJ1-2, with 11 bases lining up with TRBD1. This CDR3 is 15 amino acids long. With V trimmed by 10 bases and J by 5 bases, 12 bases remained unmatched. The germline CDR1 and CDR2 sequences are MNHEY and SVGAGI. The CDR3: CATSFGQGALYGYTF. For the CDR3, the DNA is TGTGCCACTTCCTTCGGACAGGGGGCATTGTATGGCTACACCTTC.

Written as DNA, the CDR3 is TGTGCCAGCAGATTCGGACTAGCGGGGGCCGAAGAGACCCAGTACTTC. Translated: CASRFGLAGAEETQYF. V gene TRBV11-3 combines with J gene TRBJ2-5; TRBD2 agrees at 13 bases. Looked up from germline, CDR1 is SGHNT and CDR2 is YENEEA. The CDR3 is 16 residues long. V dropped 6 bases and J dropped 3; count of bases not matched to a gene: 7.

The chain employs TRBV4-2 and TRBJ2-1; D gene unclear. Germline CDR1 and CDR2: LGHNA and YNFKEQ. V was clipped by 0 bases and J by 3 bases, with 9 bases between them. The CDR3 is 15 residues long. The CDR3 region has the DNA TGTGCCAGCAGCCAAGATACGGGTAACTACAATGAGCAGTTCTTC. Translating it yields CASSQDTGNYNEQFF.

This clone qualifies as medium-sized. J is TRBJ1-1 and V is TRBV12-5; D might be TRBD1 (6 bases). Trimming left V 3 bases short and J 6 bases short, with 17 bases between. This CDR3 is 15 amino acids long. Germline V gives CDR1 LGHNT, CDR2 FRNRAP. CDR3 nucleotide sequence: TGTGCTAGTGGTTTCAGGACAGCCTCTTTCTCTGAAGCTTTCTTT. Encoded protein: CASGFRTASFSEAFF.

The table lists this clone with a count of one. As DNA, the CDR3 is TGTGCCAGCAGTTCCTCGGAGACAGGAGACTACGCTAACTATGGCTACACCTTC. As protein: CASSSSETGDYANYGYTF. This chain uses TRBV28 with TRBJ1-2; D may be TRBD1 (6 bases). The CDR3 sequence is 18 residues long. CDR1 is MDHEN and CDR2 is SYDVKM in the germline V gene. V shed 4 bases and J shed 0 bases, with 21 bases lying between them.

The CDR3 sequence is CASSPRTTSGKAYEQYF. Here the CDR3 DNA reads TGTGCCAGCAGCCCACGAACCACTAGCGGCAAAGCCTACGAGCAGTACTTC. J is TRBJ2-7 and V is TRBV11-2, with TRBD2 matching over 8 bases. J lost 2 bases, V lost 5 bases, and 14 bases had no gene match. CDR1 is SGHAT, CDR2 FQNNGV, per germline. CDR3 length: 17 amino acids.

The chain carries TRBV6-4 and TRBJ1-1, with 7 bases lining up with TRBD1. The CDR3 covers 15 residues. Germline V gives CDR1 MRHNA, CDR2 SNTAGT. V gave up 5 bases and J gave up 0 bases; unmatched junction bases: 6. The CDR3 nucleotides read TGTGCCAGCAGTCCCGGGACAGCACTGAACACTGAAGCTTTCTTT. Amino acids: CASSPGTALNTEAFF.

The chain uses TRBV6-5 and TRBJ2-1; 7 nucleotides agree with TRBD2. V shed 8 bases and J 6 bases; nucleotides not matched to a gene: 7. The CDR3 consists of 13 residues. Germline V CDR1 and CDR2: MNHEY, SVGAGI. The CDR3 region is CASVVPGGNEQFF. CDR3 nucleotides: TGTGCCAGCGTGGTCCCGGGGGGCAATGAGCAGTTCTTC.

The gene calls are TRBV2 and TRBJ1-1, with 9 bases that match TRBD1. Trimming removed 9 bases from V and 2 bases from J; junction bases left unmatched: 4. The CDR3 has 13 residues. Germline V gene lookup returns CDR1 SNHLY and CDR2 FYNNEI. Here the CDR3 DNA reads TGTGCCAGGGGGGGACAGGGTAACACTGAAGCTTTCTTT. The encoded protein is CARGGQGNTEAFF.

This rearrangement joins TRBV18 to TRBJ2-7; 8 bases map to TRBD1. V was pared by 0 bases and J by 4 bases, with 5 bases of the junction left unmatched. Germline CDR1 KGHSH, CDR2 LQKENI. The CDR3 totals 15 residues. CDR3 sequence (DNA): TGTGCCAGCTCACCACCAGGGACAGGAGCTTACGAGCAGTACTTC. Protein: CASSPPGTGAYEQYF.

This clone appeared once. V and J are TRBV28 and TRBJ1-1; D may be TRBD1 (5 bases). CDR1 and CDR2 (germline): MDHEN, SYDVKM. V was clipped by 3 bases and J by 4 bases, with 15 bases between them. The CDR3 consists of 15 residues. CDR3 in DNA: TGTGCCAGCAGTTTTCTGGGGGGATGGGGCACTGAAGCTTTCTTT. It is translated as CASSFLGGWGTEAFF.

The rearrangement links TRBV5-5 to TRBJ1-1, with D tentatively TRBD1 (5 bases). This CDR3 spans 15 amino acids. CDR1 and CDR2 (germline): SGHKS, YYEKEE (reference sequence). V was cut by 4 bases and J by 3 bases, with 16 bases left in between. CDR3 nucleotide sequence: TGTGCCAGCAGCCCCTCCCCGCAGGGCTACACTGAAGCTTTCTTT. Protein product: CASSPSPQGYTEAFF.

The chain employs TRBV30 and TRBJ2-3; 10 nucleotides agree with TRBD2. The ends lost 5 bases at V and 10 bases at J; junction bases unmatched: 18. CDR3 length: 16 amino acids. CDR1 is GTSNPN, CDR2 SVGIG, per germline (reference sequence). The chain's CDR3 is CAWGLSGAGGTRAQYF. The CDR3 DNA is TGTGCCTGGGGCCTTTCGGGAGCGGGAGGGACACGGGCGCAGTATTTT.

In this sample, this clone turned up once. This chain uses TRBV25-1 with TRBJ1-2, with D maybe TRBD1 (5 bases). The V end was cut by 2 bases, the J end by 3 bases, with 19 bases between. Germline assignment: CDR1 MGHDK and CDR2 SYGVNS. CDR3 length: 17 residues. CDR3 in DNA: TGTGCCAGCAGTGAAAAGGAGGGGCCCTCCGGGTACTATGGCTACACCTTC. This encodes CASSEKEGPSGYYGYTF.

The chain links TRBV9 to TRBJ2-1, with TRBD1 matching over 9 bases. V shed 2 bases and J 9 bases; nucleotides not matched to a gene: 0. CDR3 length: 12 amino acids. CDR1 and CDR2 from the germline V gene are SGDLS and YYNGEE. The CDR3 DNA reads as TGTGCCAGCAGCGTGGGACAGGGTGAGCAGTTCTTC. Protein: CASSVGQGEQFF.

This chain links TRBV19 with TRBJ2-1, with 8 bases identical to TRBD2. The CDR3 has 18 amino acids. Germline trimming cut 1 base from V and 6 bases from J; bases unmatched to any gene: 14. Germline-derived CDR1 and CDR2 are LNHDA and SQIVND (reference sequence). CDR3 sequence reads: CASSIAPSREGLGNEQFF. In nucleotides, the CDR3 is TGTGCCAGTAGTATAGCCCCATCACGGGAGGGGCTGGGCAATGAGCAGTTCTTC. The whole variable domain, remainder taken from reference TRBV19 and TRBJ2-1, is DGGITQSPKYLFRKEGQNVTLSCEQNLNHDAMYWYRQDPGQGLRLIYYSQIVNDFQKGDIAEGYSVSREKKESFPLTVTSAQKNPTAFYLCASSIAPSREGLGNEQFFGPGTRLTVL.